This T cell receptor (beta chain) derives from a study of cytomegalovirus exposure and HLA in healthy donors. The wider study: Some 85 million unique TCRs, all from HLA-typed donors, were included in an early release of the data. General observations from the study: As a later analysis revealed, most CMV-associated TCR beta chains appeared HLA-restricted.

The CDR3 length is 12 residues. V lost 2 bases, J lost 7 bases, and 7 bases lay in between. Germline assignment: CDR1 SGHRS and CDR2 YFSETQ. Remarks on this clone: The antigen is unknown.

PCR was performed using 60 Vbeta and 13 Jbeta primers. Sequencing was performed with immunoSEQ multiplex PCR; in TCRdb, only in-frame clones are kept and a portion is missing. Here the sample spans approximately 130,000 clones, more than 70% being singletons. Donors had nominal health at sampling but likely had unrecorded immune exposures. This chain links TRBV5-1 with TRBJ2-1; possibly TRBD1 for D (6 bases). This clonotype was sampled from a woman aged 25 to 45 in good health and CMV-seropositive. The sample was PBMCs. This CDR3 reads CASSFTGNEQFF. CDR3 nucleotides: TGCGCCAGCAGCTTCACAGGGAATGAGCAGTTCTTC.